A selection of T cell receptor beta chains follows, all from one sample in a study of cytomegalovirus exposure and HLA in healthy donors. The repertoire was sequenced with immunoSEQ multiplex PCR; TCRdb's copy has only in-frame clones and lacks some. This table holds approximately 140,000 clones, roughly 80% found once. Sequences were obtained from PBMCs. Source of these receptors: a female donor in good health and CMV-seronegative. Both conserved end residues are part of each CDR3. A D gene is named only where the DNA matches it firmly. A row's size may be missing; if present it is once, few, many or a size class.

TGTGCCAGCAGTTTGAGGAATGAGCAGTTCTTC	CASSLRNEQFF	-	TRBV28	TRBJ2-1	-
TGTGCTAGTGGTTTGGAACAAATTTCGCCGGGACAGGGCTACAATGAGCAGTTCTTC	CASGLEQISPGQGYNEQFF	-	TRBV12-5	TRBJ2-1	TRBD1
TGTGCCAGCAGCTTAGGACAGTTCGCCACTGGCAATCAGCCCCAGCATTTT	CASSLGQFATGNQPQHF	-	TRBV7-9	TRBJ1-5	-
TGTGCCAGCAGTGACCCCCCAGGGGACTATGGCTACACCTTC	CASSDPPGDYGYTF	-	TRBV6-1	TRBJ1-2	-
TGTGCCAGCAGCTTTATCGAGGCTAGCGGGAGGCCAGATACGCAGTATTTT	CASSFIEASGRPDTQYF	-	TRBV7-9	TRBJ2-3	TRBD2
TGTGCCATCATAGGGGACAGGGGATTTAGCGAGCAGTACTTC	CAIIGDRGFSEQYF	few	TRBV10-3	TRBJ2-7	TRBD1
TGTGCCAGCAGCCCTCTAGCGGGAGGGCCGAATCAAAACATTCAGTGCTTC	CASSPLAGGPNQNIQCF	-	TRBV5-4	TRBJ2-4	TRBD2
TGTGCCAGCAGCCTAGCGGGGCTTGGGACAGATACGCAGTATTTT	CASSLAGLGTDTQYF	once	TRBV7-3	TRBJ2-3	TRBD2
TGTGCCAGCAGCTTGTATATCAGGTCGAGCGGGAGACACACAGATACGCAGTATTTT	CASSLYIRSSGRHTDTQYF	-	TRBV5-6	TRBJ2-3	TRBD2
TGTGCCAGCAGCGCACGAACGGGACAGGGCATTCAAGAGACCCAGTACTTC	CASSARTGQGIQETQYF	-	TRBV9	TRBJ2-5	TRBD1
TGTGCCAGCTCACCGGCTAGAAATTACGAGCAGTACTTC	CASSPARNYEQYF	-	TRBV18	TRBJ2-7	-
TGTGCCAGCAGTGCGGCAGGGCTCTCTGGAAACACCATATATTTT	CASSAAGLSGNTIYF	few	TRBV6-1	TRBJ1-3	-
TGTGCCAGCAGTGAAGCAACAGGGTGGGGTACCGAGGTTGCTTTCTTT	CASSEATGWGTEVAFF	few	TRBV2	TRBJ1-1	-
TGTGCCAGCAGTCCAGGGGATGGCTACACCTTC	CASSPGDGYTF	many	TRBV6-5	TRBJ1-2	-
TGTGCCAGCAGCTTAGGGCAGAAAAAATGGGACATTCAGTACTTC	CASSLGQKKWDIQYF	-	TRBV7-3	TRBJ2-4	-
TGTGCCAGCAGCTTGCCCACTCGACTAGCGGGGGGCACAGATACGCAGTATTTT	CASSLPTRLAGGTDTQYF	-	TRBV7-9	TRBJ2-3	TRBD2
TGTGCCAGCAGCGGGCGGGCGAGTCAGCCCCAGCATTTT	CASSGRASQPQHF	-	TRBV2	TRBJ1-5	-
TGCGCCAGCATGGCGGAGGGGTCTAAGGCTAGCGGGAAAGTTGAGCAGTTCTTC	CASMAEGSKASGKVEQFF	-	TRBV5-1	TRBJ2-1	TRBD2
TGTGCCAGCAGCGTAGGGCAGGAAGCTAACTATGGCTACACCTTC	CASSVGQEANYGYTF	-	TRBV9	TRBJ1-2	-
TGTGCCAGCTCATTCCGGGACAGGGTACCCTATGGCTACACCTTC	CASSFRDRVPYGYTF	-	TRBV18	TRBJ1-2	TRBD1
TGTGCCAGCAGCTTACAGGGAAAGGGCACTGAAGCTTTCTTT	CASSLQGKGTEAFF	few	TRBV11-3	TRBJ1-1	-
TGTGCCAGCGGACAGGCCCGCGACGAGCAGTACTTC	CASGQARDEQYF	-	TRBV7-9	TRBJ2-7	TRBD1
TGTGCCAGTAGTATAGACGGACAGTCTCCGGAGCCCCAGCATTTT	CASSIDGQSPEPQHF	-	TRBV19	TRBJ1-5	-
TGTGCCAGCACGCGGGATCGCCGGCCCCAGCATTTT	CASTRDRRPQHF	few	TRBV28	TRBJ1-5	-
TGTGCCAGCAGCCTGCGGACAGGGTCGGTCACTGAAGCTTTCTTT	CASSLRTGSVTEAFF	few	TRBV5-6	TRBJ1-1	TRBD1
TGTGCCAGCACCATGGGGCAGGGTAACACCGGGGAGCTGTTTTTT	CASTMGQGNTGELFF	few	TRBV6-5	TRBJ2-2	-
TGTGCCAGTAGTACAATAGACAGGGCGAACACTGAAGCTTTCTTT	CASSTIDRANTEAFF	few	TRBV19	TRBJ1-1	TRBD1
TGTGCCAGCAGTTTGTATTCGGGGGGGCGGGAGCAGTACTTC	CASSLYSGGREQYF	-	TRBV27	TRBJ2-7	TRBD2
TGCGCCAGCAGCTTGGGGAGGGACGAGCAGTACTTC	CASSLGRDEQYF	-	TRBV5-1	TRBJ2-7	-